Listed here is a single T cell receptor beta chain. These data come from a study of blood T cell repertoires in COVID-19. Turning to the study itself: COVID-19 samples from acute and convalescent phases originated in the United States, Italy and Spain. The cDNA or gDNA used as material had been derived from T cells, B-cell-depleted T cells, or PBMCs.

Original processing notes: It was from reference gene primer amplification that nucleated cell counts were estimated. The table came from immunoSEQ multiplex PCR; TCRdb's copy has only in-frame clones and leaves some out. The V and J calls and the clone size are those of that table, but D and trimming were determined from the DNA. This table has some 190,000 clones, around 90% appearing once. Germline trimming cut 2 bases from V and 6 bases from J; bases unmatched to any gene: 6. Germline V gene sequence: CDR1 SEHNR, CDR2 FQNEAQ (reference sequence). The CDR3 length is 15 residues. The sequence was collected from a human donor in a cohort sampled during active COVID-19. The source material was peripheral blood. This sequence joins TRBV7-9 and TRBJ2-1, with TRBD2 matching 8 bases. The CDR3 sequence: CASSLRAGGPNEQFF. The CDR3 DNA reads as TGTGCCAGCAGCTTACGGGCGGGAGGCCCCAATGAGCAGTTCTTC.